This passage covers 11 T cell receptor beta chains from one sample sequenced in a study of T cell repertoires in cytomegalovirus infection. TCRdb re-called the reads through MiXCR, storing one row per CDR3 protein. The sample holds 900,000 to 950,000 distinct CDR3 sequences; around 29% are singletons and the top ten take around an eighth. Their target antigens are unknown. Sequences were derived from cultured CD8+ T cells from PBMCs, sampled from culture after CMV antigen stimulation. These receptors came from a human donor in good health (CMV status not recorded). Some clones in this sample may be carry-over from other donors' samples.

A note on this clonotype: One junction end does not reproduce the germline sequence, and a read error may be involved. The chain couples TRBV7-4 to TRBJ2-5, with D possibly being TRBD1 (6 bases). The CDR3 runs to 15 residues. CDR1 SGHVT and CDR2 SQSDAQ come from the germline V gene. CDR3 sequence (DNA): TGTACCAGCAGCTCGAGGGGGAAGGCACAAGAGACCCAGTACTTC. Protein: CTSSSRGKAQETQYF. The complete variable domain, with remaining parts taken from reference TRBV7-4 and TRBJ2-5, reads GAGVSQSPRYKVAKRGRDVALRCDSISGHVTLYWYRQTLGQGSEVLTYSQSDAQRDKSGRPSGRFSAERPERSVSTLKIQRTEQGDSAVYLCTSSSRGKAQETQYFGPGTRLLVL.

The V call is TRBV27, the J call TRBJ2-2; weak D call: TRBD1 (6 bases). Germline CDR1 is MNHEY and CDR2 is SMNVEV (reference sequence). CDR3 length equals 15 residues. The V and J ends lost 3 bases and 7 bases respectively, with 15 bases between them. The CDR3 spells CASSFYTGLHGELFF. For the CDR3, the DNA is TGTGCCAGCAGTTTTTATACAGGGTTACACGGGGAGCTGTTTTTT.

CDR3 amino acids: CASSLGLAGGGRTDTQYF. Here the CDR3 DNA reads TGTGCCAGCAGCTTGGGACTAGCGGGGGGGGGTCGAACAGATACGCAGTATTTT. This chain connects TRBV5-4 to TRBJ2-3; 14 bases agree with TRBD2. Germline lookup yields CDR1 SGHNT and CDR2 YYREEE (reference sequence). This CDR3 comprises 18 residues. Trimming at V came to 0 bases and at J to 3 bases, leaving 6 bases not matched to a gene.

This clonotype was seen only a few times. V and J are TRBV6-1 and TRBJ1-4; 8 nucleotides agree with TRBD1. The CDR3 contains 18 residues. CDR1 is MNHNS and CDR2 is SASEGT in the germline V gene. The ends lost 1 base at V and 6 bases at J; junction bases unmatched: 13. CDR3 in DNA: TGTGCCAGCAGTGAAGACTATCCCTCAGGGGGCGGAGATGAAAAACTGTTTTTT. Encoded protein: CASSEDYPSGGGDEKLFF.

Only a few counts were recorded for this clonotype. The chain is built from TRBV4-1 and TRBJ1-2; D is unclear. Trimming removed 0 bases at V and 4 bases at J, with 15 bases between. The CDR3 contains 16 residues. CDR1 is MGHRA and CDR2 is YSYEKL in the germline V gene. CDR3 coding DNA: TGCGCCAGCAGCCAAGACGATTTTTGGAACGGCTATGGCTACACCTTC. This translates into CASSQDDFWNGYGYTF.

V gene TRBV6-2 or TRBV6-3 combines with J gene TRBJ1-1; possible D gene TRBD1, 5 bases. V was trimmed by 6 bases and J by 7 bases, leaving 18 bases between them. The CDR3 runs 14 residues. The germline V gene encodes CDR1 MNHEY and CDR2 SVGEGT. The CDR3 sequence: CASRPEVRDGEAFF. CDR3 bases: TGTGCCAGCAGGCCCGAGGTAAGGGACGGTGAAGCTTTCTTT.

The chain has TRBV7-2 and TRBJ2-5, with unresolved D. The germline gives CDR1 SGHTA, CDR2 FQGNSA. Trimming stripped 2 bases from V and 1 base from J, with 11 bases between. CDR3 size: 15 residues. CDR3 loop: CASSLIWAVQETQYF. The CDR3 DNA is TGTGCCAGCAGCTTAATATGGGCAGTCCAAGAGACCCAGTACTTC.

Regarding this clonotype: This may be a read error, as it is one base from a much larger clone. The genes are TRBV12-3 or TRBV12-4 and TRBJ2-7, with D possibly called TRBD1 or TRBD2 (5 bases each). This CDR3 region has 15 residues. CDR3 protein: CVSSSGRAITYEQYF. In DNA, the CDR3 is TGTGTCAGCAGTTCGGGACGGGCAATTACCTACGAGCAGTACTTC.

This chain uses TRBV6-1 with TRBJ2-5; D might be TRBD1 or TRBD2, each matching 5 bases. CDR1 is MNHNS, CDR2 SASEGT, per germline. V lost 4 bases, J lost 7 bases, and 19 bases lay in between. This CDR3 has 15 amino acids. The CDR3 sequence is CASSAPQEELLTQYF. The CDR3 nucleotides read TGTGCCAGCAGTGCCCCACAGGAGGAGCTCCTGACCCAGTACTTC.

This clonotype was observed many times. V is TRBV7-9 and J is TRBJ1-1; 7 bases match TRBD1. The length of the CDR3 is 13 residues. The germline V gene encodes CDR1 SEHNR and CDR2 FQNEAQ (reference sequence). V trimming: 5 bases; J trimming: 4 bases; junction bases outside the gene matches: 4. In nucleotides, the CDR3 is TGTGCCAGCAGCCCAGGGGGGATCACTGAAGCTTTCTTT. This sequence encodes CASSPGGITEAFF.

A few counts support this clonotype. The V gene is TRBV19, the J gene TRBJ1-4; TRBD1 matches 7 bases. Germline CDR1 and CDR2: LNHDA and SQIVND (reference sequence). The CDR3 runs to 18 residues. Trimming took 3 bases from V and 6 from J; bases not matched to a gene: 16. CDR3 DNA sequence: TGTGCCAGTAGTATGGGACAACCGGGACAGAGCCCTGATGAAAAACTGTTTTTT. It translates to CASSMGQPGQSPDEKLFF.